Listed here are 24 T cell receptor beta chains from one sample, sequenced in a study of technical replicates of blood from a few donors (dated 2017 in TCRdb). Libraries came from the immunoSEQ multiplex PCR assay. As stored in TCRdb, this immuneACCESS dataset retains in-frame rearrangements with V and J assigned. A fraction of the clones does not appear; measured against another copy, unresolved V genes explain less than half of the discrepancy, and the remainder lacks a known reason. This sample has 45,000 to 60,000 clones in its table, and about 96% of those were observed once. Under 0.45% of the sample is in the top ten clones. The material sequenced was T cells isolated from PBMCs. These TCRs come from a human donor in good health.

The V and J genes are TRBV6-5 and TRBJ2-1; TRBD2 matches at 11 bases. CDR1 and CDR2 from the germline V gene are MNHEY and SVGAGI. CDR3 length equals 16 residues. J gave up 5 bases and V 0 bases, and 3 bases lay outside the gene matches. The CDR3, as DNA: TGTGCCAGCAGTTACTCGACTAGCGGGGCCCACAATGAGCAGTTCTTC. Translation: CASSYSTSGAHNEQFF.

CDR3 bases: TGTGCCAGCAGCTCCGGACTCTACCAAGAGACCCAGTACTTC. Protein product: CASSSGLYQETQYF. The rearrangement uses TRBV5-6 and TRBJ2-5, with a possible D match to TRBD2 (5 bases). This CDR3 region has 14 residues. Germline CDR1 and CDR2: SGHDT and YYEEEE. Between the trimmed V and J ends, which lost 3 bases and 0 bases, there was a span of 9 bases.

The CDR3 DNA sequence: TGTGCCAGCAGCTTAGCAAGCGGGAGTGGGGGTGAGCAGTTCTTC. Translating gives CASSLASGSGGEQFF. The chain links TRBV7-6 to TRBJ2-1; 8 nucleotides align to TRBD2. The CDR3 loop spans 15 amino acids. V lost 0 bases, J lost 9 bases, and 7 bases stayed unmatched. CDR1 and CDR2 from the germline V gene are SGHVS and FNYEAQ.

J is TRBJ2-7 and V is TRBV6-1, with 9 nucleotides matching TRBD2. The CDR3 sequence is 15 residues long. CDR1 is MNHNS and CDR2 is SASEGT in the germline V gene. V trimming: 1 base; J trimming: 3 bases; junction bases outside the gene matches: 4. The CDR3 protein is CASSEGTSVIYEQYF. In DNA form, the CDR3 reads TGTGCCAGCAGTGAAGGGACTAGCGTAATCTACGAGCAGTACTTC.

The chain couples TRBV6-5 to TRBJ2-1, with D possibly TRBD2 on 6 matching bases. This CDR3 contains 12 residues. V was trimmed by 6 bases and J by 4 bases, leaving 7 bases between them. Germline V gene data show CDR1 as MNHEY and CDR2 as SVGAGI. This chain's CDR3 is CASRGGYNEQFF. DNA of the CDR3: TGTGCCAGCAGGGGGGGATACAATGAGCAGTTCTTC.

The chain carries TRBV7-2 and TRBJ2-7, with a tentative D call TRBD2 (5 bases). The CDR3 is 13 residues long. V dropped 8 bases and J dropped 0 bases, with 11 bases sitting between them. Per the germline V gene, CDR1 is SGHTA and CDR2 is FQGNSA. CDR3 protein: CASAQRPSYEQYF. In DNA form, the CDR3 reads TGTGCCAGCGCCCAGCGGCCCTCCTACGAGCAGTACTTC.

This rearrangement joins TRBV4-2 to TRBJ2-3; possibly TRBD1 for D (6 bases). The CDR3 runs to 16 residues. Deletions cut 7 bases from V and 4 bases from J, with 21 bases between. Germline loops: CDR1 LGHNA, CDR2 YNFKEQ. CDR3 sequence reads: CASTVVGGIHSDTQYF. The CDR3 DNA sequence: TGTGCCAGCACCGTTGTAGGGGGAATCCATTCAGATACGCAGTATTTT.

The chain has TRBV5-1 and TRBJ2-1; D uncertain. Per germline, CDR1 SGHRS and CDR2 YFSETQ. The CDR3 is made up of 13 amino acids. The V end was cut by 0 bases, the J end by 6 bases, with 7 bases between. CDR3 bases: TGCGCCAGCAGCTTGGGCGTAATCAATGAGCAGTTCTTC. Translating it yields CASSLGVINEQFF.

The chain employs TRBV11-3 and TRBJ1-3; no clear D gene. Germline V gene lookup returns CDR1 SGHNT and CDR2 YENEEA. V was shortened by 5 bases and J by 1 base, with 12 bases between the two germline ends. The CDR3 is 15 amino acids. The CDR3, as DNA: TGTGCCAGCAGCCCCGAGGGCGATTCTGGAAACACCATATATTTT. It codes for CASSPEGDSGNTIYF.

The chain combines TRBV9 with TRBJ2-7, with D uncertain. Germline-derived CDR1 and CDR2 are SGDLS and YYNGEE. CDR3 length: 14 amino acids. Between the trimmed V and J ends, which lost 4 bases and 3 bases, there was a span of 14 bases. CDR3 nucleotides: TGTGCCAGCAGCCCCACACCGACTTACTACGAGCAGTACTTC. This gives the protein CASSPTPTYYEQYF. Based on the CDR3 plus reference TRBV9 and TRBJ2-7, the full variable domain is DSGVTQTPKHLITATGQRVTLRCSPRSGDLSVYWYQQSLDQGLQFLIQYYNGEERAKGNILERFSAQQFPDLHSELNLSSLELGDSALYFCASSPTPTYYEQYFGPGTRLTVT.

The chain has TRBV7-9 and TRBJ1-4; no firm D call. Trimming removed 6 bases at V and 5 bases at J, with 4 bases between. Germline CDR1 reads SEHNR; CDR2 reads FQNEAQ (reference sequence). The CDR3 is made up of 11 amino acids. This CDR3 reads CASSINEKLFF. CDR3 DNA sequence: TGTGCCAGCAGTATAAATGAAAAACTGTTTTTT. Supplemented by reference TRBV7-9 and TRBJ1-4, the full variable domain reads DTGVSQNPRHKITKRGQNVTFRCDPISEHNRLYWYRQTLGQGPEFLTYFQNEAQLEKSRLLSDRFSAERPKGSFSTLEIQRTEQGDSAMYLCASSINEKLFFGSGTQLSVL.

The CDR3 nucleotides are TGCGCCAGCAGCCGAGACAGGGGGCAACAGCCCCAGCATTTT. Translation: CASSRDRGQQPQHF. The gene calls are TRBV4-1 and TRBJ1-5; 10 positions match TRBD1. Germline CDR1 MGHRA, CDR2 YSYEKL. The V and J ends lost 4 bases and 7 bases, in that order; junction bases with no gene match: 4. The CDR3 covers 14 residues.

The chain joins TRBV27 to TRBJ2-2; D possibly corresponds to TRBD1 (5 bases). Trimming removed 2 bases at V and 0 bases at J, with 10 bases between. The CDR3 has 16 amino acids. Germline V gene data show CDR1 as MNHEY and CDR2 as SMNVEV (reference sequence). DNA for the CDR3: TGTGCCAGCAGTTTAACTGGCAGGGCGAACACCGGGGAGCTGTTTTTT. This translates into CASSLTGRANTGELFF.

The chain links TRBV7-2 to TRBJ2-7; tentative D call: TRBD1 (5 bases). Deletions cut 3 bases from V and 4 bases from J, with 10 bases between. The V gene's germline CDR1 is SGHTA and CDR2 FQGNSA. The CDR3 consists of 13 residues. The CDR3 region is CASSFGRVYEQYF. In DNA form, the CDR3 reads TGTGCCAGCAGCTTTGGCAGGGTATACGAGCAGTACTTC.

This chain joins TRBV29-1 and TRBJ1-3, with 9 bases aligning to TRBD1. The CDR3 spans 19 residues. V was clipped by 3 bases and J by 0 bases; unmatched bases: 15. Germline V lookup: CDR1 SQVTM, CDR2 ANQGSEA. In nucleotides, the CDR3 is TGCAGCGTTGAGGGTATACCGGGACAGGGACATGTCTCTGGAAACACCATATATTTT. Protein: CSVEGIPGQGHVSGNTIYF.

The chain joins TRBV19 to TRBJ2-7; 10 bases are shared with TRBD1. Germline trimming cut 8 bases from V and 3 bases from J; bases unmatched to any gene: 7. The CDR3 consists of 14 residues. Looked up from germline, CDR1 is LNHDA and CDR2 is SQIVND (reference sequence). The CDR3 DNA follows: TGTGCCAGTGCCGCCGGGACAGGGGACTACGAGCAGTACTTC. It yields the protein CASAAGTGDYEQYF.

The rearrangement joins TRBV7-9 to TRBJ1-1; TRBD1 is a possible D gene (6 bases). This CDR3 has 12 amino acids. Trimming stripped 5 bases from V and 4 bases from J, with 8 bases between. Germline lookup yields CDR1 SEHNR and CDR2 FQNEAQ (reference sequence). DNA of the CDR3: TGTGCCAGCAGCCGGGGGGCCACTGAAGCTTTCTTT. It specifies CASSRGATEAFF.

The chain carries TRBV6-1 and TRBJ1-1; possibly TRBD1 for D (5 bases). The germline V and J ends were trimmed by 6 bases and 1 base, with 9 bases remaining between them. Germline V gene sequence: CDR1 MNHNS, CDR2 SASEGT. The CDR3 loop spans 13 amino acids. CDR3 loop: CASRTGRNTEAFF. The CDR3 DNA reads TGTGCCAGCAGAACAGGTCGGAACACTGAAGCTTTCTTT.

The chain employs TRBV30 and TRBJ2-5, with 8 bases that match TRBD1. Germline V gene data show CDR1 as GTSNPN and CDR2 as SVGIG (reference sequence). The CDR3 extends over 16 amino acids. V gave up 1 base and J gave up 0 bases; unmatched junction bases: 7. CDR3 bases: TGTGCCTGGAGTGGTGGGACAGGCTCGTACCAAGAGACCCAGTACTTC. It codes for CAWSGGTGSYQETQYF.

This clone occurred once. The V and J genes are TRBV9 and TRBJ1-1, with 8 bases identical to TRBD1. CDR1 is SGDLS and CDR2 is YYNGEE in the germline V gene. CDR3 length: 14 residues. Trimming cost V 7 bases and J 4 bases; bases outside gene matches: 9. The CDR3 sequence: CASGEYRGGTEAFF. CDR3 DNA sequence: TGTGCCAGCGGCGAATACAGGGGGGGCACTGAAGCTTTCTTT.

The V call is TRBV9, the J call TRBJ2-3; 7 bases are shared with TRBD1. This CDR3 contains 16 residues. The V segment lost 0 bases and the J segment 0 bases; nucleotides outside the gene matches: 4. The germline gives CDR1 SGDLS, CDR2 YYNGEE. This CDR3 reads CASSVGVQGSTDTQYF. CDR3 DNA: TGTGCCAGCAGCGTAGGGGTACAGGGGAGCACAGATACGCAGTATTTT.

In this sample, this clone turned up a few times. The chain couples TRBV30 to TRBJ2-3; 15 bases match TRBD2. The germline V gene has CDR1 GTSNPN and CDR2 SVGIG (reference sequence). This CDR3 is built from 17 residues. V trimming: 7 bases; J trimming: 0 bases; junction bases outside the gene matches: 8. DNA for the CDR3: TGTGCCTTCGCGACGGGACTAGCGGGAGGTAGCACAGATACGCAGTATTTT. Its translation is CAFATGLAGGSTDTQYF. The full variable domain, completed using reference TRBV30 and TRBJ2-3, is SQTIHQWPATLVQPVGSPLSLECTVEGTSNPNLYWYRQAAGRGLQLLFYSVGIGQISSEVPQNLSASRPQDRQFILSSKKLLLSDSGFYLCAFATGLAGGSTDTQYFGPGTRLTVL.

This chain joins TRBV23-1 and TRBJ1-2; no clear D gene. TRBV23-1 is labeled an ORF, and its function is uncertain. This CDR3 spans 12 amino acids. With 2 bases removed from V and 8 bases from J, the gap between germline ends came to 9 bases. CDR3 region: CASSQPGYGYTF. The CDR3 DNA reads TGCGCCAGCAGTCAACCCGGGTACGGCTACACCTTC.

This chain connects TRBV9 to TRBJ1-1; weak D call: TRBD1 (5 bases). This CDR3 has 15 residues. Deletions cut 5 bases from V and 4 bases from J, with 18 bases between. Germline values: CDR1 SGDLS, CDR2 YYNGEE. CDR3 coding DNA: TGTGCCAGCAGTCCTCCGATTGAAAGGGGCACTGAAGCTTTCTTT. This codes for CASSPPIERGTEAFF.